This passage covers 21 T cell receptor beta chains from one sample sequenced in a study of blood T cell repertoires in COVID-19. TCRdb's table, derived via immunoSEQ multiplex PCR, lists solely in-frame clones and lacks some. The sample lists roughly 250,000 clones; roughly 88% were seen once. Sequenced sample: PBMCs or T cells enriched from blood (not recorded which). The receptors were gathered from a woman in her thirties or forties with acute COVID-19.

The chain recombines TRBV13 with TRBJ2-6; D call uncertain. Deletions cut 2 bases from V and 3 bases from J, with 5 bases between. Germline V gene data show CDR1 as PRHDT and CDR2 as FYEKMQ (reference sequence). The length of the CDR3 is 14 residues. The CDR3 sequence: CASSLSLGANVLTF. The CDR3 region has the DNA TGTGCCAGCAGCTTATCACTTGGGGCCAACGTCCTGACTTTC.

The chain combines TRBV28 with TRBJ1-5, with 12 positions matching TRBD1. Germline-derived CDR1 and CDR2 are MDHEN and SYDVKM. The CDR3 runs 16 residues. The V gene end was trimmed by 6 bases and the J gene end by 6 bases; junction bases not matched to a gene: 9. The CDR3 is CASRSGTGGAGQPQHF. For the CDR3, the DNA is TGTGCCAGCAGATCCGGGACAGGGGGCGCGGGTCAGCCCCAGCATTTT.

The chain carries TRBV4-3 and TRBJ2-1; TRBD2 matches 8 bases. The CDR3 sequence is 17 residues long. Germline V CDR1 and CDR2: LGHNA, YSLEER. The junction had 20 bases not matched to a gene; V was cut back by 1 base and J by 15 bases. As DNA, the CDR3 is TGCGCCAGCAGCCAAGCTCACACAACTAGCGGAGGAAATTCTGCGTTCTTC. Its translation is CASSQAHTTSGGNSAFF.

The chain uses TRBV28 and TRBJ1-1; no reliable D call. V lost 4 bases, J lost 3 bases, and 9 bases lay in between. This CDR3 comprises 13 residues. Germline assignment: CDR1 MDHEN and CDR2 SYDVKM. CDR3 in amino acids: CASSYLGHTEAFF. The CDR3 DNA sequence: TGTGCCAGCAGTTACTTGGGCCACACTGAAGCTTTCTTT.

V and J are TRBV13 and TRBJ2-7; 9 bases map to TRBD2. This CDR3 is 15 amino acids long. Germline assignment: CDR1 PRHDT and CDR2 FYEKMQ (reference sequence). V trimming: 3 bases; J trimming: 3 bases; junction bases outside the gene matches: 6. CDR3 nucleotides: TGTGCCAGCAGCTTGGGTGCTAGCGGGATCTACGAGCAGTACTTC. Encoded protein: CASSLGASGIYEQYF.

This chain connects TRBV19 to TRBJ1-6; D is unclear. The CDR3 has 15 amino acids. Trimming left V 3 bases short and J 7 bases short, with 13 bases between. Germline assignment: CDR1 LNHDA and CDR2 SQIVND (reference sequence). CDR3 DNA sequence: TGTGCCAGTAGTATTCTAGCCAAGAGGAATTCACCCCTCCACTTT. This sequence encodes CASSILAKRNSPLHF.

The V and J genes are TRBV28 and TRBJ1-2; a possible D gene is TRBD1 (6 bases). Trimming cost V 6 bases and J 2 bases, with 19 bases left between them. CDR3 length: 16 amino acids. Per germline, CDR1 MDHEN and CDR2 SYDVKM. DNA of the CDR3: TGTGCCAGCAGACGCAGGGGCCTGTCTATGAACTATGGCTACACCTTC. Protein product: CASRRRGLSMNYGYTF.

The V and J genes are TRBV18 and TRBJ1-1; 8 bases match TRBD1. CDR1 is KGHSH and CDR2 is LQKENI in the germline V gene. This CDR3 has 16 amino acids. V was clipped by 2 bases and J by 3 bases; unmatched bases: 8. The CDR3 coding sequence is TGTGCCAGCTCACCAGGGACCGGACAGGGTGACACTGAAGCTTTCTTT. Translating gives CASSPGTGQGDTEAFF.

The CDR3 is CASSLWLGGVNTEAFF. CDR3 DNA sequence: TGTGCCAGCAGTTTATGGTTGGGAGGGGTGAACACTGAAGCTTTCTTT. The rearrangement uses TRBV27 and TRBJ1-1; weak D call: TRBD1 (5 bases). Trimming removed 1 base at V and 0 bases at J, with 12 bases between. This CDR3 is built from 16 residues. The germline V gene has CDR1 MNHEY and CDR2 SMNVEV (reference sequence).

The rearrangement uses TRBV15 and TRBJ2-1; D is possibly TRBD2 (5 bases). Trimming took 0 bases from V and 3 from J, leaving 12 bases between them. Germline CDR1 is LNHNV and CDR2 is YYDKDF (reference sequence). The CDR3 has 16 residues. The CDR3 DNA reads TGTGCCACCAGCAGAGATCGTGTCGGGATCTACAATGAGCAGTTCTTC. It is translated as CATSRDRVGIYNEQFF.

The chain links TRBV29-1 to TRBJ1-4; D possibly corresponds to TRBD1 (5 bases). Germline CDR1 and CDR2: SQVTM and ANQGSEA. The CDR3 contains 11 residues. CDR3 sequence reads: CSGGAPEKLFF. The CDR3 bases are TGCAGTGGCGGGGCACCGGAAAAACTGTTTTTT.

The V gene is TRBV7-2, the J gene TRBJ1-2, with D possibly matching TRBD1 (6 bases). V was shortened by 4 bases and J by 7 bases, with 16 bases between the two germline ends. CDR3 length equals 14 residues. Germline CDR1 SGHTA, CDR2 FQGNSA. CDR3 nucleotide sequence: TGTGCCAGCAGCTGGGGAGATCTCAGGGGTGGCTACACCTTC. Translation: CASSWGDLRGGYTF. The full variable domain, with the rest looked up from reference TRBV7-2 and TRBJ1-2, is GAGVSQSPSNKVTEKGKDVELRCDPISGHTALYWYRQSLGQGLEFLIYFQGNSAPDKSGLPSDRFSAERTGGSVSTLTIQRTQQEDSAVYLCASSWGDLRGGYTFGSGTRLTVV.

The rearrangement joins TRBV6-2 or TRBV6-3 to TRBJ1-6; D ambiguous. CDR3 length: 14 residues. Germline CDR1 reads MNHEY; CDR2 reads SVGEGT. Deletions cut 2 bases from V and 10 bases from J, with 12 bases between. The CDR3, as DNA: TGTGCCAGCAGTTACATGTCCGAGGAATCACCCCTCCACTTT. This codes for CASSYMSEESPLHF.

This clone has more than one count but fewer than ten. Germline and junction disagree at one end, which may indicate a read error. The gene calls are TRBV27 and TRBJ1-6; a possible D gene is TRBD1 (6 bases). The CDR3 is made up of 14 amino acids. The germline V gene encodes CDR1 MNHEY and CDR2 SMNVEV (reference sequence). The CDR3 sequence is CASAGGTYNSPLHF. The CDR3 bases are TGTGCCAGCGCTGGGGGCACCTACAATTCACCCCTCCACTTT.

This sequence joins TRBV10-1 and TRBJ2-1, with D possibly being TRBD2 (5 bases). This CDR3 is 13 amino acids long. CDR1 and CDR2 (germline): WNHNN, SYGVQD (reference sequence). Deletions cut 2 bases from V and 7 bases from J, with 9 bases between. DNA of the CDR3: TGCGCCAGCAGTGAGATCCGAGGGAATGAGCAGTTCTTC. As protein: CASSEIRGNEQFF.

The gene calls are TRBV28 and TRBJ1-2; 9 bases match TRBD1. The CDR3 length is 18 residues. V trimming: 3 bases; J trimming: 3 bases; junction bases outside the gene matches: 14. Germline CDR1 and CDR2: MDHEN and SYDVKM. This CDR3 reads CASSLGPDRGEVDYGYTF. CDR3 nucleotides: TGTGCCAGCAGTTTGGGACCGGACAGGGGTGAGGTCGACTATGGCTACACCTTC.

This rearrangement joins TRBV19 to TRBJ2-1; 13 bases align to TRBD2. Germline trimming cut 4 bases from V and 6 bases from J; bases unmatched to any gene: 15. CDR1 and CDR2 from the germline V gene are LNHDA and SQIVND (reference sequence). This CDR3 is 19 amino acids long. The CDR3 loop reads CASSTQLLAGGARVNEQFF. CDR3 coding DNA: TGTGCCAGTAGTACCCAATTACTAGCGGGAGGGGCCCGGGTCAATGAGCAGTTCTTC.

The chain uses TRBV18 and TRBJ1-1, with 7 nucleotides matching TRBD1. Germline-derived CDR1 and CDR2 are KGHSH and LQKENI. V lost 0 bases and J lost 1; bases outside the gene matches: 8. The CDR3 runs to 17 residues. As DNA, the CDR3 is TGTGCCAGCTCACCACCGAACAGGGGTCGTCGGAACACTGAAGCTTTCTTT. Translating it yields CASSPPNRGRRNTEAFF.

V and J are TRBV4-2 and TRBJ2-1, with a possible D match to TRBD2 (5 bases). CDR1 is LGHNA and CDR2 is YNFKEQ in the germline V gene. CDR3 length: 17 amino acids. V was pared by 1 base and J by 2 bases, with 15 bases between. The CDR3 is CASSQGTRRATYNEQFF. DNA for the CDR3: TGTGCCAGCAGCCAAGGAACTAGAAGAGCTACCTACAATGAGCAGTTCTTC.

The CDR3 reads CASSSYLGQGNGYTF. In DNA form, the CDR3 reads TGTGCCAGCAGCTCCTACTTGGGACAGGGGAATGGCTACACCTTC. This chain joins TRBV7-2 and TRBJ1-2; TRBD1 matches 10 bases. Per the germline V gene, CDR1 is SGHTA and CDR2 is FQGNSA. This CDR3 comprises 15 residues. Unmatched junction bases numbered 8, after V lost 4 bases and J lost 6 bases.

This chain uses TRBV5-6 with TRBJ2-1; D remains ambiguous. The CDR3 consists of 13 residues. In germline, CDR1 is SGHDT, CDR2 YYEEEE. Trimming stripped 2 bases from V and 6 bases from J, with 9 bases between. The CDR3 coding sequence is TGTGCCAGCAGCTTATGGCTCACCAATGAGCAGTTCTTC. Residues: CASSLWLTNEQFF.